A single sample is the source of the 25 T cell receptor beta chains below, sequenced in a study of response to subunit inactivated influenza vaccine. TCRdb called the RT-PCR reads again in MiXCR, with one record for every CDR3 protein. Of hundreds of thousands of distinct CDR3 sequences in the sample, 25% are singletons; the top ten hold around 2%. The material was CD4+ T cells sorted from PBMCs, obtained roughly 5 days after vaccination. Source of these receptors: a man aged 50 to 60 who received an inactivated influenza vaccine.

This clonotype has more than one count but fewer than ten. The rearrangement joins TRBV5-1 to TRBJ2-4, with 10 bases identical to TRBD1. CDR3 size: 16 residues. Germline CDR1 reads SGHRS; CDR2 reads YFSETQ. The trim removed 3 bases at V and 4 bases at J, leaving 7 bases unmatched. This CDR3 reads CASSSQEGQGKNIQYF. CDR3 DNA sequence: TGCGCCAGCAGCTCGCAGGAGGGACAGGGGAAAAACATTCAGTACTTC.

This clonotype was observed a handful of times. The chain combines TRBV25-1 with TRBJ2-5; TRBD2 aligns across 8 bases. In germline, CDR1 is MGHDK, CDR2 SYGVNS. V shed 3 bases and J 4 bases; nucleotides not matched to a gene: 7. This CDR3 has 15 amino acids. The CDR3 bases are TGTGCCAGCAGTGATTCTCGAGCGGGAGTAGAGACCCAGTACTTC. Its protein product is CASSDSRAGVETQYF.

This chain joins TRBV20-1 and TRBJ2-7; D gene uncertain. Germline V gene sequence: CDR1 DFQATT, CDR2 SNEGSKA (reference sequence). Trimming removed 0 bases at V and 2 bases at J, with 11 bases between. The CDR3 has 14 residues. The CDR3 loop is CSARDRLITYEQYF. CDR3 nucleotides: TGCAGTGCTAGAGATCGCCTCATAACCTACGAGCAGTACTTC.

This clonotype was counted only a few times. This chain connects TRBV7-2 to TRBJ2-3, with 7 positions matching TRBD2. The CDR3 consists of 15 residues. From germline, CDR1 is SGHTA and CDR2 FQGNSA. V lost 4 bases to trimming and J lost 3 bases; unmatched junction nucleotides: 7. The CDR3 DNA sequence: TGTGCCAGCAGCTCAGGACTAGGCCGGACAGATACGCAGTATTTT. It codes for CASSSGLGRTDTQYF.

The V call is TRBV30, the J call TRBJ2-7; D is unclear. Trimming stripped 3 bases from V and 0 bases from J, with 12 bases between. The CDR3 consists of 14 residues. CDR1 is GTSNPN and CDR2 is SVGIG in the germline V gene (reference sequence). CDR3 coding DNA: TGTGCCTGGAGAAGGGCTCTTTTCTCCTACGAGCAGTACTTC. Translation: CAWRRALFSYEQYF. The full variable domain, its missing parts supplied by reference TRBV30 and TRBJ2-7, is SQTIHQWPATLVQPVGSPLSLECTVEGTSNPNLYWYRQAAGRGLQLLFYSVGIGQISSEVPQNLSASRPQDRQFILSSKKLLLSDSGFYLCAWRRALFSYEQYFGPGTRLTVT.

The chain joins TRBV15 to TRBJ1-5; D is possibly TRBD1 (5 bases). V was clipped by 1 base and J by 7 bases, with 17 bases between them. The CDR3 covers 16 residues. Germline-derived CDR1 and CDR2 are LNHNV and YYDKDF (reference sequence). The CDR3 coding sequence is TGTGCCACCAGCAGAGGGGATACAGGCTCTAGGCAGCCCCAGCATTTT. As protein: CATSRGDTGSRQPQHF.

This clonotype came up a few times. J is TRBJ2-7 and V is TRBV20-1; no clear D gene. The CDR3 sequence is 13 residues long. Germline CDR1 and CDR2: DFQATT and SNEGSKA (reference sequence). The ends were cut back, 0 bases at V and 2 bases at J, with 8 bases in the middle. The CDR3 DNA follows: TGCAGTGCTAGAGATAACAGCCCCTACGAGCAGTACTTC. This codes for CSARDNSPYEQYF.

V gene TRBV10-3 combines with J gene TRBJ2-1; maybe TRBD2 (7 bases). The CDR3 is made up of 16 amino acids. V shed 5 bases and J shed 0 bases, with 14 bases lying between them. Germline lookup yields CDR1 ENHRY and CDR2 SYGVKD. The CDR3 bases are TGTGCCATCAGTCGCGGGGGCGTTAGCTCCTACAATGAGCAGTTCTTC. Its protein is CAISRGGVSSYNEQFF.

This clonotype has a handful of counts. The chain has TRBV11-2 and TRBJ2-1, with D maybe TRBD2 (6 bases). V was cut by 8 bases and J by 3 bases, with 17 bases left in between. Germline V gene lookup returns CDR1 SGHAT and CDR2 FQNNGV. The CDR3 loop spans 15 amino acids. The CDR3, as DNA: TGTGCCAGCGACACGAGCGGGCGATACTACAATGAGCAGTTCTTC. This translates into CASDTSGRYYNEQFF. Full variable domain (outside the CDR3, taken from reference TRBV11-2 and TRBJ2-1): EAGVAQSPRYKIIEKRQSVAFWCNPISGHATLYWYQQILGQGPKLLIQFQNNGVVDDSQLPKDRFSAERLKGVDSTLKIQPAKLEDSAVYLCASDTSGRYYNEQFFGPGTRLTVL.

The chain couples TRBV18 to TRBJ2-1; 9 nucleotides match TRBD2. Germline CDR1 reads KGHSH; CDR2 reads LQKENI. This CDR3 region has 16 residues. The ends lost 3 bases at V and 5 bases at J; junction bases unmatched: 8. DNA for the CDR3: TGTGCCAGCTCACCCCCCATAGCGGGAGTCCACAATGAGCAGTTCTTC. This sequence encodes CASSPPIAGVHNEQFF.

The CDR3 sequence: CASSQDDRYTGELFF. CDR3 DNA: TGCGCCAGCAGCCAAGATGACAGATACACCGGGGAGCTGTTTTTT. The gene calls are TRBV4-1 and TRBJ2-2; tentative D call: TRBD1 (5 bases). Germline CDR1 MGHRA, CDR2 YSYEKL. Trimming cost V 0 bases and J 3 bases, with 8 bases left between them. The CDR3 contains 15 residues.

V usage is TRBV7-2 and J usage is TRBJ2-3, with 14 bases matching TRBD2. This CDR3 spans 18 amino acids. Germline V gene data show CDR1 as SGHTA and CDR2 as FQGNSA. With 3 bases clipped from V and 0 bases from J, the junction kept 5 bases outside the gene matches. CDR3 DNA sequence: TGTGCCAGCAGCTTGCGGACTAGCGGGAGGCTTAGCACAGATACGCAGTATTTT. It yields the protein CASSLRTSGRLSTDTQYF.

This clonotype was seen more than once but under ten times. In nucleotides, the CDR3 is TGCAGCGTTGCGGGGGACTACAATGAGCAGTTCTTC. Its protein is CSVAGDYNEQFF. The gene calls are TRBV29-1 and TRBJ2-1; D is perhaps TRBD2 (6 bases). Trimming cost V 4 bases and J 3 bases, with 7 bases left between them. The CDR3 has 12 residues. Germline V gives CDR1 SQVTM, CDR2 ANQGSEA.

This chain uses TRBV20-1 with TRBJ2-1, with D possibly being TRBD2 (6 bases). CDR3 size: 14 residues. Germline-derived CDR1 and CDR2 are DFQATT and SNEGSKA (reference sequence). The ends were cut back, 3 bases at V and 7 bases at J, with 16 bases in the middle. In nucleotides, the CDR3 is TGCAGTGCTAGCTCCTTGGGGGGTTGGAATGAGCAGTTCTTC. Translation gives CSASSLGGWNEQFF.

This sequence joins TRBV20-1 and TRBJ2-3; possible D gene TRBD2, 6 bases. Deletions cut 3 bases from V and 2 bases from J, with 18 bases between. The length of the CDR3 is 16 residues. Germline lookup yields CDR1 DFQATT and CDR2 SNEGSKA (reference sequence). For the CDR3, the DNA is TGCAGTGCTAGGCTTCCAGCGGGCCAATCCACAGATACGCAGTATTTT. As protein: CSARLPAGQSTDTQYF.

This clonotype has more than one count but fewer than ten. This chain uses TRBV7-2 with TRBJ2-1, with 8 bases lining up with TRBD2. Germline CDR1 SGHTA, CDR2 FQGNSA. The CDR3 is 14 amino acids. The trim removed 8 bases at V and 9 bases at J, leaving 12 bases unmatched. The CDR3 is CASELAAATREQFF. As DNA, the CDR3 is TGTGCCAGCGAACTAGCGGCCGCGACGCGTGAGCAGTTCTTC.

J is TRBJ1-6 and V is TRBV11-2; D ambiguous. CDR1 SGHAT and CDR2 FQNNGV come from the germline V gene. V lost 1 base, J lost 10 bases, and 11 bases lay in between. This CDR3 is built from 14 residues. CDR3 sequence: CASSLGGLRSPLHF. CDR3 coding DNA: TGTGCCAGCAGCTTAGGAGGGTTGCGATCACCCCTCCACTTT.

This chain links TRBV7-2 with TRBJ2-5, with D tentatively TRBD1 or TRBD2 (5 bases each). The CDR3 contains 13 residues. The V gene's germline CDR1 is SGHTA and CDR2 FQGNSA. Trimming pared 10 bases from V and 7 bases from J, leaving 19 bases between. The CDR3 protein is CATSPGPLRTQYF. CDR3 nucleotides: TGTGCCACCTCTCCGGGGCCCCTCAGGACCCAGTACTTC.

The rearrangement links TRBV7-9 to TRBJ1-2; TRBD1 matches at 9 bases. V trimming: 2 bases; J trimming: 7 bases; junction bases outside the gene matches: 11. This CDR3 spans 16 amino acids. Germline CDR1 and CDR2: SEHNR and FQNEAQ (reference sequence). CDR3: CASSLSGTGKSAGYTF. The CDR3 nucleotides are TGTGCCAGCAGCTTATCCGGGACAGGGAAGTCGGCTGGCTACACCTTC.

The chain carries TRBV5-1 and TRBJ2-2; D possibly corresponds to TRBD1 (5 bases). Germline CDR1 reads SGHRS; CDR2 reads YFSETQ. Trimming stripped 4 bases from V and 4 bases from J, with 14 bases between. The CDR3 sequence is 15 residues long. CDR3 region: CASSTSGSGTGELFF. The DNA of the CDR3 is TGCGCCAGCAGCACCTCAGGGTCCGGCACCGGGGAGCTGTTTTTT. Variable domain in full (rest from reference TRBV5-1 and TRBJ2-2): KAGVTQTPRYLIKTRGQQVTLSCSPISGHRSVSWYQQTPGQGLQFLFEYFSETQRNKGNFPGRFSGRQFSNSRSEMNVSTLELGDSALYLCASSTSGSGTGELFFGEGSRLTVL.

CDR3 region: CSVSPQGASTEAFF. The CDR3 DNA follows: TGCAGCGTGAGCCCGCAGGGGGCGAGCACTGAAGCTTTCTTT. This rearrangement joins TRBV29-1 to TRBJ1-1, with 8 bases lining up with TRBD1. CDR3 length: 14 residues. Germline V gene data show CDR1 as SQVTM and CDR2 as ANQGSEA. The V segment lost 6 bases and the J segment 4 bases; nucleotides outside the gene matches: 10.

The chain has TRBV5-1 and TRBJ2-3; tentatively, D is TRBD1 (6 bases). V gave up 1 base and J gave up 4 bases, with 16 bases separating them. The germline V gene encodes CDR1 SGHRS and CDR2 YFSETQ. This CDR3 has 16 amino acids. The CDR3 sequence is CASSLFLQGSADTQYF. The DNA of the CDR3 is TGCGCCAGCAGCTTGTTTTTACAGGGTTCAGCAGATACGCAGTATTTT.

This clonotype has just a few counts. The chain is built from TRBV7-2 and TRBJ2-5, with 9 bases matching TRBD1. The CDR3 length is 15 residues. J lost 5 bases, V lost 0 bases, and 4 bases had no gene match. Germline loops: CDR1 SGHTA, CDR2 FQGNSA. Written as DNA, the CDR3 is TGTGCCAGCAGCTTAGCGCGTGGGACAGGGGAGACCCAGTACTTC. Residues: CASSLARGTGETQYF. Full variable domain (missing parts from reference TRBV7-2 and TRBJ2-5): GAGVSQSPSNKVTEKGKDVELRCDPISGHTALYWYRQSLGQGLEFLIYFQGNSAPDKSGLPSDRFSAERTGGSVSTLTIQRTQQEDSAVYLCASSLARGTGETQYFGPGTRLLVL.

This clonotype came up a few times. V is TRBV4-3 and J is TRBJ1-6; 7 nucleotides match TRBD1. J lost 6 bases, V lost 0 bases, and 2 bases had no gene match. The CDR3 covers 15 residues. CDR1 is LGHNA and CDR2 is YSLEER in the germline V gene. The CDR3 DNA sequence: TGCGCCAGCAGCCAAGAGGGGACAGCTAATTCACCCCTCCACTTT. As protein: CASSQEGTANSPLHF.

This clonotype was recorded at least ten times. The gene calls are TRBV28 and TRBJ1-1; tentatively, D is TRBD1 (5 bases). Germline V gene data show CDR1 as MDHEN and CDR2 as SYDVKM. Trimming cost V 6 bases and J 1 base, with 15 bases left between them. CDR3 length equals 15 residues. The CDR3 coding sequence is TGTGCCAGCAGCACGGCGGGACTTCCGAACACTGAAGCTTTCTTT. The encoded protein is CASSTAGLPNTEAFF.